The text below deals with one TCR beta chain. Antigen unknown. An end of the junction does not agree with germline; a read error may underlie this. The donors, all healthy, were Caucasians living in Russia, aged about 6 to 100. Each donor's blood draw was roughly 9.8 milliliters of peripheral blood. These data come from a study of blood T cells in healthy people across ages. General study findings and limits: There were more naive CD4+ cells and higher diversity in long-lived donors than in aged donors. CMV status of donors was not determined, possibly confounding expanded clonotype changes.

Germline V gene data show CDR1 as SNHLY and CDR2 as FYNNEI. This CDR3 has 15 residues. Then a second PCR, running roughly 7 to 12 cycles, was carried out with a sample-barcoded 5' primer and a J-beta primer mix. TCRdb re-derived calls from the 5' RACE reads in MiXCR, one entry per CDR3 protein. The table lists over 950,000 distinct CDR3 sequences, 45% to 60% of them singletons, with 20% to 25% in the top ten. The receptor was isolated from a woman aged 60-75 years in good health. The sample consisted of blood. The chain joins TRBV2 to TRBJ2-2; tentative D call: TRBD1 (6 bases). CDR3: CAGSENRVGTGELFF. CDR3 DNA: TGTGCCGGCAGTGAAAACAGGGTGGGGACCGGGGAGCTGTTTTTT.